The 8 T cell receptor beta chains listed next were all sequenced from one sample in a study of T cell repertoires in cytomegalovirus infection. In TCRdb, the reads were re-called with MiXCR into one record per CDR3 protein. The data show about 920,000 distinct CDR3 sequences, with approximately 31% seen just once and about 14% held by the top ten. Which antigens these TCRs recognize remains unknown. Source: cultured CD8+ T cells from PBMCs, taken from culture after CMV antigen stimulation. The receptors stem from a human donor in good health (CMV status not recorded). Some clones in this sample may be carry-over from other donors' samples.

The rearrangement links TRBV4-1 to TRBJ2-1; weak D call: TRBD1 (6 bases). The CDR3 spans 16 residues. The germline V and J ends were trimmed by 4 bases and 4 bases, with 17 bases remaining between them. Germline V gene sequence: CDR1 MGHRA, CDR2 YSYEKL. In DNA, the CDR3 is TGCGCCAGCAGCCGCCCTACAGGGCCCCTTTACAATGAGCAGTTCTTC. Translated, it gives CASSRPTGPLYNEQFF.

This rearrangement joins TRBV6-5 to TRBJ2-5; D may be TRBD1 (6 bases). With 2 bases removed from V and 5 bases from J, the gap between germline ends came to 18 bases. The CDR3 covers 16 residues. Per germline, CDR1 MNHEY and CDR2 SVGAGI. The CDR3 region has the DNA TGTGCCAGCAGTTACATCGGGCAACAGGGAATTGAGACCCAGTACTTC. Residues: CASSYIGQQGIETQYF.

This chain's CDR3 is CASSLAPGEQYF. For the CDR3, the DNA is TGTGCCAGCAGTTTAGCACCGGGCGAGCAGTACTTC. The V gene is TRBV12-3 or TRBV12-4, the J gene TRBJ2-7; no firm D call. V was cut by 0 bases and J by 6 bases, with 6 bases left in between. The CDR3 runs 12 residues.

As regards this clonotype: Possible read error: a much larger clone is one base away. The CDR3 here is CASIRATEAFF. CDR3 sequence (DNA): TGTGCCAGCATCAGGGCCACTGAAGCTTTCTTT. This rearrangement joins TRBV27 to TRBJ1-1, with D possibly TRBD1 on 5 matching bases. Trimming took off 7 bases at V and 4 bases at J, with 7 bases between the two ends. The CDR3 sequence is 11 residues long. Germline V gene data show CDR1 as MNHEY and CDR2 as SMNVEV (reference sequence).

On this clonotype: One end of the junction does not line up with germline, which may come from a read error. The chain is built from TRBV7-4 and TRBJ2-1; 7 bases map to TRBD2. This CDR3 has 15 residues. CDR1 is SGHVT, CDR2 SQSDAQ, per germline. Here the CDR3 reads CVSSLVAGAYNEQFF. The CDR3 nucleotides are TGTGTCAGCAGCTTAGTGGCGGGGGCCTACAATGAGCAGTTCTTC.

V usage is TRBV18 and J usage is TRBJ2-4; D is undetermined. The length of the CDR3 is 18 residues. The V gene's germline CDR1 is KGHSH and CDR2 LQKENI. Trimming left V 3 bases short and J 0 bases short, with 18 bases between. CDR3 sequence (DNA): TGTGCCAGCTCACCGGCCTCTATTAGGGCCTTAGCCAAAAACATTCAGTACTTC. Protein: CASSPASIRALAKNIQYF.

This clonotype came up a few times. The chain recombines TRBV9 with TRBJ2-1; 7 bases are a match to TRBD2. Germline loops: CDR1 SGDLS, CDR2 YYNGEE. Trimming cost V 0 bases and J 1 base; bases outside gene matches: 7. CDR3 size: 17 residues. The CDR3 sequence: CASSVGRRGVSYNEQFF. CDR3 bases: TGTGCCAGCAGCGTAGGGCGACGGGGGGTTTCCTACAATGAGCAGTTCTTC.

The chain couples TRBV7-3 to TRBJ2-1; D possibly corresponds to TRBD1 (5 bases). This CDR3 has 15 residues. Between the trimmed V and J ends, which lost 3 bases and 8 bases, there was a span of 17 bases. Germline V CDR1 and CDR2: SGHTA, FQGTGA. CDR3 region: CASSFVQGLTDEQFF. The CDR3 coding sequence is TGTGCCAGCAGCTTTGTTCAGGGTCTTACCGATGAGCAGTTCTTC.